The entry below gives a single TCR beta chain sequence along with its context. From germline, CDR1 is SGHTA and CDR2 FQGNSA. V dropped 3 bases and J dropped 0 bases, with 12 bases sitting between them. The CDR3 has 15 amino acids. The table came from immunoSEQ multiplex PCR; TCRdb's copy has only in-frame clones and leaves some out. The sample lists 90,000 or so clones; roughly 94% were seen once. The data stem from a study of T cell changes during pregnancy in multiple sclerosis. The source was peripheral blood, collected after pregnancy. The sequence was collected from a female donor in good health, enrolled as a control in a pregnancy study. The chain couples TRBV7-2 to TRBJ2-7; D remains unclear. DNA of the CDR3: TGTGCCAGCAGCTTGTTCGACGGCGGCTCCTACGAGCAGTACTTC. Translating it yields CASSLFDGGSYEQYF.